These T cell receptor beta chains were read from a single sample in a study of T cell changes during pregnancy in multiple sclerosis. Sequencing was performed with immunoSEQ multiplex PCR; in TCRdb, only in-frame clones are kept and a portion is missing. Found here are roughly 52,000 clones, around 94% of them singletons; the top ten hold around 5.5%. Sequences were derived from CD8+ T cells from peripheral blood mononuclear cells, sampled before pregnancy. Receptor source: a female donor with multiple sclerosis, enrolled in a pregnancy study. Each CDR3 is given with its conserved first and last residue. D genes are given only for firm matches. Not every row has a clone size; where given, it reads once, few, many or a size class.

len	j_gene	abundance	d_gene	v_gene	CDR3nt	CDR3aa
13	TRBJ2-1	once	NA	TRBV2	TGTGCCAGCGGTCCCAGCTCCTACAATGAGCAGTTCTTC	CASGPSSYNEQFF
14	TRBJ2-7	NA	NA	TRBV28	TGTGCCAGCAGTTTACAGGGGAGGGCCTACGAGCAGTACTTC	CASSLQGRAYEQYF
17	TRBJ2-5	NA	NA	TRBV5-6	TGTGCCAGCAGCCAACTGCCGGGACTGCAACGCAGAGAGACCCAGTACTTC	CASSQLPGLQRRETQYF
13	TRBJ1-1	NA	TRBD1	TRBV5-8	TGTGCCAGCAGCCCCTGGACAGGGGATGAAGCTTTCTTT	CASSPWTGDEAFF
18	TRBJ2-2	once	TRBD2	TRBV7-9	TGTGCCAGCAGCGGCCCCGACGGGACTAGCGGGAACACCGGGGAGCTGTTTTTT	CASSGPDGTSGNTGELFF
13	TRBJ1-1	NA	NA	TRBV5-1	TGCGCCAGCAGCTTACGGGTTGGCACTGAAGCTTTCTTT	CASSLRVGTEAFF
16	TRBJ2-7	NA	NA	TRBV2	TGTGCCAGCCTACCCTCGGTTGGTACGGGGTCCTACGAGCAGTACTTC	CASLPSVGTGSYEQYF
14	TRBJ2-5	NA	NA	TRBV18	TGTGCCAGCTCACCACCACTAGGGAAAGAGACCCAGTACTTC	CASSPPLGKETQYF
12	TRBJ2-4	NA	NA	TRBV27	TGTGCCAGCAGAGCTACCCAAAACATTCAGTACTTC	CASRATQNIQYF
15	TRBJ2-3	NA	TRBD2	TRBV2	TGTGCCAGCAGCAGCGGGAGTGTAAGCACAGATACGCAGTATTTT	CASSSGSVSTDTQYF
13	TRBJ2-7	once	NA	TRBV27	TGTGCCAGCAGTTTAGACTACCGGCTCGAGCAGTACTTC	CASSLDYRLEQYF
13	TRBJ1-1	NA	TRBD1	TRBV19	TGTGCCAGTAGTATAGGAGGGGGCCCTGAAGCTTTCTTT	CASSIGGGPEAFF
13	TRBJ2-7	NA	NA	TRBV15	TGTGCCACCAGCAGAGAGCAGGTCTACGAGCAGTACTTC	CATSREQVYEQYF
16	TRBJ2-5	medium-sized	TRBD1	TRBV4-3	TGCGCCAGCAGCCAAGAAGTCCCGGGACAGGGAGAGACCCAGTACTTC	CASSQEVPGQGETQYF
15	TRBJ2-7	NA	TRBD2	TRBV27	TGTGCCAGCAGTTTAGGAAGGGGACTAGCCTACGAGCAGTACTTC	CASSLGRGLAYEQYF
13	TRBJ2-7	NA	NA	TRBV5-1	TGCGCCAGCAGCTTGGCAGGGCTCTACGAGCAGTACTTC	CASSLAGLYEQYF
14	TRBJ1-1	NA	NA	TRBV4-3	TGCGCCAGCAGCCGACGAACAGGATACACTGAAGCTTTCTTT	CASSRRTGYTEAFF
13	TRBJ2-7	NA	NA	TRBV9	TGTGCCAGCAGCCCCCGGAGCTCCTACGAGCAGTACTTC	CASSPRSSYEQYF
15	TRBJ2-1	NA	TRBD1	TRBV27	TGTGCCAGCAGGGAGTGGACAGGGGACTACAATGAGCAGTTCTTC	CASREWTGDYNEQFF
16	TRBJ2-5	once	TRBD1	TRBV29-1	TGCAGCGTTGAATGGGCAGGGGGCGCCTCCCGGGAGACCCAGTACTTC	CSVEWAGGASRETQYF